This entry is about one T cell receptor (beta chain). The data were obtained in a study of cytomegalovirus exposure and HLA in healthy donors. With 60 Vbeta and 13 Jbeta primers, the PCR was carried out. Profiled with immunoSEQ multiplex PCR; TCRdb holds only in-frame clones, not every one. The sample contains about 110,000 clones, about four fifths of which appear only once. Germline CDR1 and CDR2: SQVTM and ANQGSEA. CDR3 size: 14 residues. Trimming removed 6 bases from V and 3 bases from J, with 17 bases in between. The receptor's source is a woman aged 55-69 years in good health and CMV-seropositive. Sequencing used PBMCs. V and J are TRBV29-1 and TRBJ1-1; a weak D match, TRBD1 (6 bases). The CDR3 spells CSVTRGLGDTEAFF. The CDR3 DNA follows: TGCAGCGTAACCAGGGGTTTAGGGGACACTGAAGCTTTCTTT.